One sample yielded the 7 T cell receptor beta chains listed below, sequenced in a study of T-cell reconstitution after alpha-beta-depleted transplantation in children. TCRbeta library preparation incorporated unique molecular identifiers. TCRdb processed the PCR reads anew with MiXCR; each CDR3 protein has one entry. The table has a few hundred thousand distinct CDR3 sequences, 10% to 15% seen once. The source material was PBMCs, mostly from graft donor cells, sampled 360 days after TCRalphabeta/CD19-depleted stem cell transplant. All receptors derive from a male patient under 18 who had a stem cell transplant for acute myeloid leukemia, so the T cells may come from the graft donor.

The chain has TRBV14 and TRBJ2-3, with a tentative D call TRBD1 (5 bases). Germline-derived CDR1 and CDR2 are SGHDN and FVKESK. CDR3 length equals 13 residues. Trimming shortened V by 4 bases and J by 2 bases, and 7 bases separated the two germline ends. Written as DNA, the CDR3 is TGTGCCAGCAGCCGACAGCACACAGATACGCAGTATTTT. It specifies CASSRQHTDTQYF. The full variable domain, in which reference TRBV14 and TRBJ2-3 provide the parts outside the CDR3, is EAGVTQFPSHSVIEKGQTVTLRCDPISGHDNLYWYRRVMGKEIKFLLHFVKESKQDESGMPNNRFLAERTGGTYSTLKVQPAELEDSGVYFCASSRQHTDTQYFGPGTRLTVL.

There are many counts of this clonotype. The V gene is TRBV29-1, the J gene TRBJ2-2, with 9 positions matching TRBD1. Germline CDR1 reads SQVTM; CDR2 reads ANQGSEA. The CDR3 length is 13 residues. J gave up 4 bases and V 7 bases, and 4 bases lay outside the gene matches. DNA of the CDR3: TGCAGCGGCCGGACAGGGGTCACCGGGGAGCTGTTTTTT. Its protein product is CSGRTGVTGELFF.

This clonotype was detected many times. This sequence joins TRBV29-1 and TRBJ2-2; D unresolved. The V gene lost 0 bases and the J gene lost 6 bases, with 5 bases spanning the gap. CDR3 length: 12 amino acids. CDR1 SQVTM and CDR2 ANQGSEA come from the germline V gene. DNA for the CDR3: TGCAGCGTTGAAGAAGCGTCCGGGGAGCTGTTTTTT. This sequence encodes CSVEEASGELFF.

This clonotype was recorded many times. The chain couples TRBV6-2 or TRBV6-3 to TRBJ2-1; TRBD1 matches 9 bases. Germline-derived CDR1 and CDR2 are MNHEY and SVGEGT. This CDR3 has 13 residues. The junction had 6 bases not matched to a gene; V was cut back by 6 bases and J by 9 bases. In nucleotides, the CDR3 is TGTGCCAGCAGAGACAGGGGGGGCCTTGAGCAGTTCTTC. Translation: CASRDRGGLEQFF.

This clonotype has a handful of counts. The chain has TRBV10-3 and TRBJ2-1; TRBD2 matches at 10 bases. This CDR3 is 17 amino acids long. Germline assignment: CDR1 ENHRY and CDR2 SYGVKD. V gave up 1 base and J gave up 0 bases; unmatched junction bases: 3. DNA for the CDR3: TGTGCCATCAGTGAGTGGCTAGCGGGAGCCTCCTACAATGAGCAGTTCTTC. This sequence encodes CAISEWLAGASYNEQFF.

The chain couples TRBV18 to TRBJ2-3; 7 bases agree with TRBD1. V was pared by 2 bases and J by 4 bases, with 0 bases of the junction left unmatched. This CDR3 has 13 residues. Germline loops: CDR1 KGHSH, CDR2 LQKENI. The CDR3 coding sequence is TGTGCCAGCTCACCAACAGGGGCAGATACGCAGTATTTT. It yields the protein CASSPTGADTQYF.

This clonotype was counted between two and nine times. V and J are TRBV29-1 and TRBJ2-2, with 8 positions matching TRBD2. The CDR3 length is 16 residues. Germline loops: CDR1 SQVTM, CDR2 ANQGSEA. Unmatched junction bases numbered 10, after V lost 6 bases and J lost 1 base. In DNA, the CDR3 is TGCAGCGTCTGGCCCAGCGGGAGCTGGAACACCGGGGAGCTGTTTTTT. Residues: CSVWPSGSWNTGELFF.